A single sample is the source of the 14 T cell receptor beta chains below, sequenced in a study of healthy donors' naive CD4 and CD8 T cells. A linear amplification protocol produced the TCR libraries from around 0.55 ug of total RNA. TCRdb ran MiXCR on the reads and lists one entry per CDR3 protein. The sample holds 180,000 or so distinct CDR3 sequences, over 60% seen once. The source material was naive CD4+ and CD8+ T cells sorted from blood, pooled from several donors. These receptors all stem from a pool of human donors in good health; the sample pools cells from several healthy donors.

V and J are TRBV12-3 or TRBV12-4 and TRBJ2-2, with 11 bases identical to TRBD2. The J segment lost 6 bases and the V segment lost 7 bases, leaving 19 bases of the junction unmatched. CDR3 length: 19 amino acids. This CDR3 reads CASTYRLGTSGVGAGELFF. The CDR3 DNA reads as TGTGCCAGCACCTACCGACTCGGGACTAGCGGTGTGGGCGCCGGGGAGCTGTTTTTT.

The genes are TRBV5-6 and TRBJ2-1, with D perhaps TRBD1 (6 bases). The CDR3 has 14 residues. Germline V gene sequence: CDR1 SGHDT, CDR2 YYEEEE. The V end lost 6 bases, the J end lost 3 bases, and 13 bases lay between the germline ends. Written as DNA, the CDR3 is TGTGCCAGCATCTTTCAGGACAGCTACAATGAGCAGTTCTTC. Protein sequence: CASIFQDSYNEQFF.

In its sample, this clonotype was seen a few times. V and J are TRBV15 and TRBJ2-3; D unclear. V was clipped by 0 bases and J by 3 bases, with 13 bases between them. The CDR3 loop spans 16 amino acids. CDR1 LNHNV and CDR2 YYDKDF come from the germline V gene (reference sequence). Here the CDR3 DNA reads TGTGCCACCAGCAGAGATCAGGCCGGCCCAACAGATACGCAGTATTTT. Its protein product is CATSRDQAGPTDTQYF.

Only a few counts were recorded for this clonotype. The chain links TRBV29-1 to TRBJ2-7, with D uncertain. Germline V gives CDR1 SQVTM, CDR2 ANQGSEA. The V end lost 1 base, the J end lost 9 bases, and 16 bases lay between the germline ends. The CDR3 runs to 13 residues. CDR3 loop: CSVEVPEARGQYF. The CDR3 DNA reads as TGCAGCGTTGAAGTCCCAGAGGCGAGAGGGCAGTACTTC.

This chain links TRBV20-1 with TRBJ1-1; 9 nucleotides match TRBD1. V gave up 0 bases and J gave up 5 bases; unmatched junction bases: 7. Germline assignment: CDR1 DFQATT and CDR2 SNEGSKA (reference sequence). CDR3 size: 15 residues. CDR3 amino acids: CSARETQGAWTEAFF. CDR3 in DNA: TGCAGTGCTAGAGAAACACAGGGGGCCTGGACTGAAGCTTTCTTT.

The chain carries TRBV29-1 and TRBJ1-2; no firm D call. Germline loops: CDR1 SQVTM, CDR2 ANQGSEA. The CDR3 runs to 11 residues. Trimming took off 0 bases at V and 6 bases at J, with 5 bases between the two ends. CDR3 loop: CSVEERHGYTF. In DNA form, the CDR3 reads TGCAGCGTTGAAGAAAGGCATGGCTACACCTTC.

The chain employs TRBV29-1 and TRBJ1-1; TRBD1 aligns across 8 bases. With V trimmed by 7 bases and J by 0 bases, 1 base remained unmatched. The CDR3 is 12 amino acids. Germline CDR1 and CDR2: SQVTM and ANQGSEA. DNA of the CDR3: TGCAGCGGGACAGGGATGAACACTGAAGCTTTCTTT. Translated, it gives CSGTGMNTEAFF.

The chain carries TRBV18 and TRBJ2-5, with 12 positions matching TRBD1. The germline CDR1 and CDR2 sequences are KGHSH and LQKENI. The CDR3 loop spans 15 amino acids. Trimming removed 3 bases from V and 5 bases from J; junction bases left unmatched: 4. The CDR3, as DNA: TGTGCCAGCTCACCGGGACAGGGGGCTTGGGAGACCCAGTACTTC. Translating gives CASSPGQGAWETQYF.

This clonotype has more than one count but fewer than ten. The rearrangement uses TRBV30 and TRBJ2-5; possible D gene TRBD2, 5 bases. Trimming took 3 bases from V and 5 from J, leaving 10 bases between them. The CDR3 sequence is 12 residues long. Per the germline V gene, CDR1 is GTSNPN and CDR2 is SVGIG (reference sequence). The CDR3 region is CAWRVGVETQYF. CDR3 DNA: TGTGCCTGGAGGGTCGGGGTGGAGACCCAGTACTTC.

The chain uses TRBV19 and TRBJ2-3; D gene uncertain. The CDR3 has 14 amino acids. Germline values: CDR1 LNHDA, CDR2 SQIVND (reference sequence). V was shortened by 7 bases and J by 4 bases, with 15 bases between the two germline ends. The CDR3 nucleotides read TGTGCCAGTACCCTCGGCAGGACGTCAGATACGCAGTATTTT. Amino acids: CASTLGRTSDTQYF.

The chain recombines TRBV20-1 with TRBJ2-7, with D possibly being TRBD2 (6 bases). V was pared by 0 bases and J by 2 bases, with 14 bases between. Germline assignment: CDR1 DFQATT and CDR2 SNEGSKA (reference sequence). This CDR3 region has 15 residues. CDR3 bases: TGCAGTGCTAGAGATGTTTCCGGGAGAACCTACGAGCAGTACTTC. It encodes CSARDVSGRTYEQYF.

The chain has TRBV10-3 and TRBJ2-7, with D perhaps assigned TRBD1 or TRBD2 (5 bases each). The CDR3 loop spans 15 amino acids. Trimming stripped 3 bases from V and 1 base from J, with 13 bases between. From germline, CDR1 is ENHRY and CDR2 SYGVKD. CDR3 loop: CAISEEGLQSYEQYF. The DNA for the CDR3 is TGTGCCATCAGTGAAGAGGGGCTACAGTCCTACGAGCAGTACTTC.

This rearrangement joins TRBV5-6 to TRBJ2-3; 11 bases map to TRBD2. Germline V gene lookup returns CDR1 SGHDT and CDR2 YYEEEE. V gave up 3 bases and J gave up 1 base; unmatched junction bases: 1. The CDR3 covers 15 residues. The CDR3 region is CASSSGLAGTDTQYF. DNA for the CDR3: TGTGCCAGCAGCTCGGGACTAGCGGGCACAGATACGCAGTATTTT.

This clonotype was detected a few times. This rearrangement joins TRBV5-1 to TRBJ1-2, with D possibly TRBD1 on 6 matching bases. The germline CDR1 and CDR2 sequences are SGHRS and YFSETQ. V lost 4 bases, J lost 2 bases, and 12 bases lay in between. The CDR3 contains 14 residues. CDR3 region: CASSLYRENYGYTF. CDR3 nucleotides: TGCGCCAGCAGCCTGTACAGGGAAAACTATGGCTACACCTTC.